This TCR beta chain was identified in a study of blood T cells in healthy people across ages. The CDR3 covers 12 residues. CDR1 and CDR2 from the germline V gene are SGHRS and YFSETQ. Remarks on this clonotype: One end of the junction does not line up with germline, which may come from a read error.

Together with a sample-barcoded 5' primer, a J-beta primer mix was included in a second PCR lasting roughly 6 to 12 cycles. TCRdb re-analysed the 5' RACE reads in MiXCR, keeping a single row per CDR3 protein. Counted here are about 1.4 million distinct CDR3 sequences, around 59% occurring once; the ten biggest clones make up roughly 7%. The chain links TRBV5-1 to TRBJ2-7, with D tentatively TRBD1 or TRBD2 (5 bases each). This clonotype originated in a man between 18 and 29 years old in good health. The sequencing sample was made of blood. The CDR3 reads CASSLGVDEQYF. The CDR3 DNA sequence: TGTGCCAGCAGCTTGGGGGTCGACGAGCAGTACTTC.